This TCR beta chain was sequenced in a study of monozygotic twins with inflammatory bowel disease. Findings and limits, study-wide: Relative to healthy twins, IBD patients had fewer clonotypes in common with others, a gap that was especially apparent with disease activity. Patient repertoires may have gained variability from differing immunosuppressive treatments.

Total RNA input per TCR library was around 3,500 ng. Eight separate reactions per sample served to make cDNA. From the 5' RACE reads, TCRdb lists one entry per CDR3 protein and no DNA. The sample's table shows around 190,000 distinct CDR3 sequences. As regards this clonotype: Its antigen is currently unknown.

The CDR3 consists of 15 residues. Germline lookup yields CDR1 SGHNT and CDR2 YYREEE (reference sequence). The TCR originated in a human donor with ulcerative colitis or Crohn's disease, or a healthy co-twin of an affected twin (not recorded which). Sequencing used blood. The chain links TRBV5-4 to TRBJ2-3. The CDR3 sequence is CASNSKLASTDTQYF.